This entry is about one T cell receptor (beta chain). V was cut by 4 bases and J by 7 bases, with 17 bases left in between. The CDR3 is 14 residues long. CDR1 is KGHSH and CDR2 is LQKENI in the germline V gene. The PCR employed 60 Vbeta primers together with 13 Jbeta primers. Some clones are missing from TCRdb's copy, which holds only in-frame ones; the method was immunoSEQ multiplex PCR. The sample consists of roughly 160,000 clones, 70% to 80% of them appearing once. The sample is drawn from a study of cytomegalovirus exposure and HLA in healthy donors. Healthy bone marrow donors made up the donors. The chain joins TRBV18 to TRBJ2-7, with a weak D call TRBD1 (6 bases). This TCR was recovered from a man in his thirties or forties in good health and CMV-seropositive. Material: PBMCs. The CDR3 coding sequence is TGTGCCAGCTCACTAGGACAGACCCTATTGGAGCAGTACTTC. Its translation: CASSLGQTLLEQYF.